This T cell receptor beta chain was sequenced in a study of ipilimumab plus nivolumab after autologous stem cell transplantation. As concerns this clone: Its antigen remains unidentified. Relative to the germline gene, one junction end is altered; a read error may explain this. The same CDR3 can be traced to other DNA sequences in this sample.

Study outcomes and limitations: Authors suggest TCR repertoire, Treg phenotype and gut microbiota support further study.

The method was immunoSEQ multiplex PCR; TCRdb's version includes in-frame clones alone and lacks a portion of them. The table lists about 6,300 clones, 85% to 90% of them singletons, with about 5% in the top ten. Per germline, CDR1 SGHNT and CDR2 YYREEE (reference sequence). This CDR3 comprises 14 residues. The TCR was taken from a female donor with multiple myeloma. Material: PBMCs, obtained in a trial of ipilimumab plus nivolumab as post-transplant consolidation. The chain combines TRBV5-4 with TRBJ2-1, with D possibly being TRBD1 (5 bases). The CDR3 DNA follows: TGCGCCAGCAGCTTGGCCGTAGGGGTGGCTGAGCAGTTCTTC. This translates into CASSLAVGVAEQFF. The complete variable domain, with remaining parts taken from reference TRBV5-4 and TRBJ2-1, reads ETGVTQSPTHLIKTRGQQVTLRCSSQSGHNTVSWYQQALGQGPQFIFQYYREEENGRGNFPPRFSGLQFPNYSSELNVNALELDDSALYLCASSLAVGVAEQFFGPGTRLTVL.